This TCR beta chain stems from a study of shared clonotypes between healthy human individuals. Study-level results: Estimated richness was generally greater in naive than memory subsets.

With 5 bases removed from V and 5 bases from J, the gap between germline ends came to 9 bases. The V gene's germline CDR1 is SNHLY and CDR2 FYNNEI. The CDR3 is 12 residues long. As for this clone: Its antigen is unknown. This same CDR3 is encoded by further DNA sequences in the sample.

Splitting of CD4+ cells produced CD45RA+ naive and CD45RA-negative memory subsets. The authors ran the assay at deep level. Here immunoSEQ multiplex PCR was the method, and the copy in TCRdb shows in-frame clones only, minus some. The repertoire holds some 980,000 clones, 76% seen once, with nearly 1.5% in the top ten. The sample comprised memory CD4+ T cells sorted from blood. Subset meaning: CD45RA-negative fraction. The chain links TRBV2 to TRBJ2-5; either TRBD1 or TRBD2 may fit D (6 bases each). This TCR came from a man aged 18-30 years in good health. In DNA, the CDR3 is TGTGCCAGCAGTCAGGGGAGGGAGACCCAGTACTTC. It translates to CASSQGRETQYF.